This entry lists 19 T cell receptor beta chains sequenced from one sample in a study of blood T cell repertoires in COVID-19. This table comes from immunoSEQ multiplex PCR, and its TCRdb copy is limited to in-frame clones, with some not included. This sample has about 220,000 clones, with roughly 79% found just once. Specimen: PBMCs or T cells enriched from blood (not recorded which). The receptor set was obtained from a man aged 40-49 years who had recovered from COVID-19.

The rearrangement uses TRBV10-1 and TRBJ2-6; unclear D gene. The CDR3 covers 14 residues. V was shortened by 5 bases and J by 0 bases, with 5 bases between the two germline ends. Germline V gene lookup returns CDR1 WNHNN and CDR2 SYGVQD (reference sequence). Here the CDR3 DNA reads TGCGCCAGCAGTCCCTCCTCTGGGGCCAACGTCCTGACTTTC. Encoded protein: CASSPSSGANVLTF.

In this sample, this clone turned up a few times. CDR3 protein: CASSLEAGSYNEQFF. Written as DNA, the CDR3 is TGTGCCAGCAGCTTGGAGGCAGGCTCCTACAATGAGCAGTTCTTC. This chain joins TRBV5-4 and TRBJ2-1; D not resolved. CDR1 is SGHNT, CDR2 YYREEE, per germline (reference sequence). The CDR3 contains 15 residues. The germline V and J ends were trimmed by 0 bases and 0 bases, with 7 bases remaining between them.

This chain links TRBV6-1 with TRBJ1-2; 9 bases align to TRBD1. The CDR3 consists of 15 residues. Per germline, CDR1 MNHNS and CDR2 SASEGT. The J segment lost 5 bases and the V segment lost 2 bases, leaving 6 bases of the junction unmatched. CDR3 residues: CASSEIVGTGYGYTF. The CDR3 DNA reads as TGTGCCAGCAGTGAAATTGTAGGGACAGGGTATGGCTACACCTTC.

The genes are TRBV7-9 and TRBJ2-4; 7 bases map to TRBD1. The CDR3 runs 14 residues. J was trimmed by 8 bases and V by 4 bases; bases with no gene match: 8. The V gene's germline CDR1 is SEHNR and CDR2 FQNEAQ (reference sequence). CDR3: CASSSDRDRYIQYF. CDR3 coding DNA: TGTGCCAGCAGCTCCGACAGGGATCGGTACATTCAGTACTTC. Full variable domain (outside the CDR3, taken from reference TRBV7-9 and TRBJ2-4): DTGVSQNPRHKITKRGQNVTFRCDPISEHNRLYWYRQTLGQGPEFLTYFQNEAQLEKSRLLSDRFSAERPKGSFSTLEIQRTEQGDSAMYLCASSSDRDRYIQYFGAGTRLSVL.

CDR3 in amino acids: CATSARGSGTDTQYF. The CDR3 DNA reads TGTGCCACCTCAGCCAGAGGATCTGGCACAGATACGCAGTATTTT. The chain employs TRBV4-2 and TRBJ2-3; D unresolved. The germline V gene encodes CDR1 LGHNA and CDR2 YNFKEQ. The CDR3 is 15 amino acids. V lost 10 bases, J lost 1 base, and 18 bases lay in between.

The rearrangement uses TRBV7-2 and TRBJ2-7; 9 bases are a match to TRBD2. The germline V gene has CDR1 SGHTA and CDR2 FQGNSA. This CDR3 region has 15 residues. The junction had 3 bases not matched to a gene; V was cut back by 1 base and J by 2 bases. The CDR3 loop is CASSLGLAGTYEQYF. The DNA of the CDR3 is TGTGCCAGCAGCTTAGGGCTAGCGGGGACCTACGAGCAGTACTTC.

J is TRBJ2-5 and V is TRBV15, with 7 bases matching TRBD1. Germline V CDR1 and CDR2: LNHNV, YYDKDF (reference sequence). This CDR3 spans 13 amino acids. J lost 2 bases, V lost 9 bases, and 6 bases had no gene match. The CDR3: CATERDRQETQYF. The CDR3 coding sequence is TGTGCCACAGAACGGGACAGACAAGAGACCCAGTACTTC. Based on the CDR3 plus reference TRBV15 and TRBJ2-5, the full variable domain is DAMVIQNPRYQVTQFGKPVTLSCSQTLNHNVMYWYQQKSSQAPKLLFHYYDKDFNNEADTPDNFQSRRPNTSFCFLDIRSPGLGDTAMYLCATERDRQETQYFGPGTRLLVL.

CDR3 sequence: CASSELAGETQYF. In DNA form, the CDR3 reads TGTGCCAGCAGCGAACTAGCGGGAGAGACCCAGTACTTC. The gene calls are TRBV3-1 (or the pseudogene TRBV3-2) and TRBJ2-5; TRBD2 matches 9 bases. The germline V gene encodes CDR1 LGHDT and CDR2 YNNKEL (reference sequence). The CDR3 spans 13 residues. J was trimmed by 4 bases and V by 5 bases; bases with no gene match: 2.

V and J are TRBV2 and TRBJ1-2, with D perhaps TRBD1 (5 bases). Germline V gives CDR1 SNHLY, CDR2 FYNNEI. With 4 bases removed from V and 4 bases from J, the gap between germline ends came to 13 bases. The CDR3 runs to 14 residues. In DNA, the CDR3 is TGTGCCAGCAGTGGGACATCCGGGGGCTATGGCTACACCTTC. It is translated as CASSGTSGGYGYTF.

In this sample, this clone turned up once. The chain recombines TRBV27 with TRBJ1-5; D might be TRBD1 (5 bases). V was clipped by 8 bases and J by 4 bases, with 12 bases between them. Germline V gene sequence: CDR1 MNHEY, CDR2 SMNVEV (reference sequence). This CDR3 is built from 13 residues. CDR3 coding DNA: TGTGCCAGCTCTCAGGGAGGAAATCAGCCCCAGCATTTT. Protein product: CASSQGGNQPQHF.

V usage is TRBV29-1 and J usage is TRBJ1-5, with TRBD1 matching 7 bases. V lost 7 bases to trimming and J lost 0 bases; unmatched junction nucleotides: 18. The CDR3 has 18 amino acids. The V gene's germline CDR1 is SQVTM and CDR2 ANQGSEA. The CDR3 nucleotides are TGCAGCGAGCATAGATGGGGACAGCCAACTAATAGCAATCAGCCCCAGCATTTT. Its protein product is CSEHRWGQPTNSNQPQHF.

The chain couples TRBV5-4 to TRBJ2-3, with D perhaps matching TRBD2 (6 bases). Germline CDR1 SGHNT, CDR2 YYREEE (reference sequence). CDR3 length: 13 amino acids. V shed 4 bases and J shed 2 bases, with 8 bases lying between them. In DNA form, the CDR3 reads TGTGCCAGCAGCGGGGGGTACACAGATACGCAGTATTTT. This codes for CASSGGYTDTQYF.

The CDR3 nucleotides read TGTGCCAGCAGCCCGAGCTTAAACGAGCAGTACTTC. Protein: CASSPSLNEQYF. The V gene is TRBV9, the J gene TRBJ2-7; unclear D gene. This CDR3 is 12 amino acids long. Trimming took 4 bases from V and 5 from J, leaving 10 bases between them. Per the germline V gene, CDR1 is SGDLS and CDR2 is YYNGEE.

The V gene is TRBV11-2, the J gene TRBJ2-3; D uncertain. This CDR3 has 15 amino acids. V dropped 1 base and J dropped 1 base, with 9 bases sitting between them. Germline CDR1 SGHAT, CDR2 FQNNGV. The chain's CDR3 is CASSLGRRGTDTQYF. The CDR3, as DNA: TGTGCCAGCAGCTTAGGCCGTCGGGGCACAGATACGCAGTATTTT.

Only a few counts were recorded for this clone. The chain joins TRBV5-1 to TRBJ2-3; D possibly corresponds to TRBD2 (5 bases). Trimming shortened V by 4 bases and J by 3 bases, and 12 bases separated the two germline ends. The CDR3 extends over 14 amino acids. Germline V gene lookup returns CDR1 SGHRS and CDR2 YFSETQ. CDR3 bases: TGCGCCAGCAGCGCGGGTGGGATGACAGATACGCAGTATTTT. Translation gives CASSAGGMTDTQYF.

The chain couples TRBV19 to TRBJ1-1; no definite D call. This CDR3 is built from 14 residues. V was trimmed by 3 bases and J by 1 base, leaving 9 bases between them. Per germline, CDR1 LNHDA and CDR2 SQIVND (reference sequence). CDR3 DNA: TGTGCCAGTAGTATTTGGTCGGGGAACACTGAAGCTTTCTTT. Its translation is CASSIWSGNTEAFF.

The chain is built from TRBV5-1 and TRBJ1-5; D is unclear. The CDR3 sequence is 13 residues long. Germline V gives CDR1 SGHRS, CDR2 YFSETQ. The ends were cut back, 0 bases at V and 3 bases at J, with 4 bases in the middle. CDR3 loop: CASSLASNQPQHF. The CDR3 DNA reads TGCGCCAGCAGCTTGGCGTCCAATCAGCCCCAGCATTTT.

The CDR3 DNA is TGTGCCAGTAGTAAGGGACAGGGATTATACGAGCAGTACTTC. Translation gives CASSKGQGLYEQYF. The V and J genes are TRBV19 and TRBJ2-7; 9 bases match TRBD1. The CDR3 has 14 residues. The ends lost 4 bases at V and 4 bases at J; junction bases unmatched: 5. Germline values: CDR1 LNHDA, CDR2 SQIVND (reference sequence).

This clone was counted a few times. As DNA, the CDR3 is TGTGCCAGCAGCGTAGCGGCTGCGGCGTCTGAGCAGTTCTTC. It translates to CASSVAAAASEQFF. The V call is TRBV9, the J call TRBJ2-1; no clear D. The V gene's germline CDR1 is SGDLS and CDR2 YYNGEE. V was clipped by 0 bases and J by 9 bases, with 13 bases between them. This CDR3 region has 14 residues.